The 4 T cell receptor beta chains listed next were all sequenced from one sample in a study of response to subunit inactivated influenza vaccine. Using its own MiXCR run on the RT-PCR reads, TCRdb lists one record per CDR3 protein. The table lists approximately 480,000 distinct CDR3 sequences, about a tenth of them singletons. The starting material was PBMCs from blood, obtained more than 35 days after vaccination. The receptors here all came from a man aged 45-65 years who received an inactivated influenza vaccine.

The chain employs TRBV11-2 and TRBJ2-7; the match to TRBD2 covers 13 bases. Per the germline V gene, CDR1 is SGHAT and CDR2 is FQNNGV. The V segment lost 5 bases and the J segment 3 bases; nucleotides outside the gene matches: 4. The CDR3 is 15 amino acids. The CDR3 is CASSRTSGSGYEQYF. The CDR3 DNA reads as TGTGCCAGCAGCCGGACTAGCGGGAGTGGCTACGAGCAGTACTTC.

This clonotype was observed many times. This chain links TRBV7-9 with TRBJ2-5; TRBD1 matches 9 bases. The CDR3 runs 15 residues. The germline V gene has CDR1 SEHNR and CDR2 FQNEAQ (reference sequence). J gave up 3 bases and V 2 bases, and 4 bases lay outside the gene matches. The CDR3 sequence is CASSLRTGVEETQYF. The CDR3 region has the DNA TGTGCCAGCAGCTTAAGGACAGGGGTAGAAGAGACCCAGTACTTC. Together with reference TRBV7-9 and TRBJ2-5, the CDR3 gives the full variable domain: DTGVSQNPRHKITKRGQNVTFRCDPISEHNRLYWYRQTLGQGPEFLTYFQNEAQLEKSRLLSDRFSAERPKGSFSTLEIQRTEQGDSAMYLCASSLRTGVEETQYFGPGTRLLVL.

This clonotype was seen a handful of times. The chain couples TRBV5-1 to TRBJ1-4, with D possibly matching TRBD1 (5 bases). The germline V gene has CDR1 SGHRS and CDR2 YFSETQ. The CDR3 sequence is 16 residues long. Deletions cut 0 bases from V and 6 bases from J, with 15 bases between. CDR3 sequence (DNA): TGCGCCAGCAGCTTGGAAGGTATCAGGGTGGATGAAAAACTGTTTTTT. It codes for CASSLEGIRVDEKLFF.

This clonotype was seen ten or more times. The V call is TRBV28, the J call TRBJ2-7; possibly TRBD1 for D (6 bases). This CDR3 is 13 amino acids long. V lost 2 bases, J lost 3 bases, and 8 bases lay in between. Germline V gene sequence: CDR1 MDHEN, CDR2 SYDVKM. CDR3 residues: CASSLLQGYEQYF. The CDR3 DNA reads TGTGCCAGCAGTTTACTACAGGGCTACGAGCAGTACTTC.